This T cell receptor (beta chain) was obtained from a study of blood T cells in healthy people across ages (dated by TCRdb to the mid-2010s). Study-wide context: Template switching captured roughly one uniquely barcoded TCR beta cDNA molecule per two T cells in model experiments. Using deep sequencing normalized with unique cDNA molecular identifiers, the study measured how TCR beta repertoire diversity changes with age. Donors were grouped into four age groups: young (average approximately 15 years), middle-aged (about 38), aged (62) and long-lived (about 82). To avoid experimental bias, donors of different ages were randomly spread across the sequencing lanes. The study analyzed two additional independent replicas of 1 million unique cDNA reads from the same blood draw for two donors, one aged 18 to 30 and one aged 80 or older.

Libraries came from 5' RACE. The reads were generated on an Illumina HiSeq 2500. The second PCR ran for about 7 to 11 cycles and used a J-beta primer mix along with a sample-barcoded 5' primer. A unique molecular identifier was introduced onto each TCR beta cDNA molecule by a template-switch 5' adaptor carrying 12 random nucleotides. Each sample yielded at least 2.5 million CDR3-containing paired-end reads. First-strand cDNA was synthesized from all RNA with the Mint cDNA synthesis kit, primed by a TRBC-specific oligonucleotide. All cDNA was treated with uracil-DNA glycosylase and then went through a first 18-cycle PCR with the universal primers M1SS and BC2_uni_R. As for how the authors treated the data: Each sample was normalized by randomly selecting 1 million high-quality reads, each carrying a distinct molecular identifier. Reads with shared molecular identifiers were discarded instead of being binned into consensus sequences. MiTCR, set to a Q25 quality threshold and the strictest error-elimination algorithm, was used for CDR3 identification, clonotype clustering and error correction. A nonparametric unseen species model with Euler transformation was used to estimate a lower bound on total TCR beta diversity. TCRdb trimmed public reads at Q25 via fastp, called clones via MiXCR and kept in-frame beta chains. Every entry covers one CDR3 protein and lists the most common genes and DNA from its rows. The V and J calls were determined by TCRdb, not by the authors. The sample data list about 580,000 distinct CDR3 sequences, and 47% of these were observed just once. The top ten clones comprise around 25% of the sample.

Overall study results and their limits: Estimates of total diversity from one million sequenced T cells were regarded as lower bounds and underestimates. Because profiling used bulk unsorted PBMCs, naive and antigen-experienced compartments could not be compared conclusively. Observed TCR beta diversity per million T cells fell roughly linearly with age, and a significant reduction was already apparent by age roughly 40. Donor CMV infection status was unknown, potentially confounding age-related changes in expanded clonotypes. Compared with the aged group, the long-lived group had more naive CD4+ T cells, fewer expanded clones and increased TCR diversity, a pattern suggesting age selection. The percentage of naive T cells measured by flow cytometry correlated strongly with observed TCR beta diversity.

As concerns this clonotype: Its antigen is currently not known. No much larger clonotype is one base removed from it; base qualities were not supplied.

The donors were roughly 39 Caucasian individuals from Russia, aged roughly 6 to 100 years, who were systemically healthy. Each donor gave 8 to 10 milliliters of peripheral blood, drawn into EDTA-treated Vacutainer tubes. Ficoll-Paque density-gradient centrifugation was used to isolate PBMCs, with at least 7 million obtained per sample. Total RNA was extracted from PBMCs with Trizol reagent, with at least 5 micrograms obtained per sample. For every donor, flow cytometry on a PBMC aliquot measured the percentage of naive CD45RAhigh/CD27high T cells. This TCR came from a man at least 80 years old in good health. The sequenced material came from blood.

The CDR3 reads CASSVAGISYSPLHF. The nucleotides read TGTGCCAGCAGTGTCGCAGGGATATCGTATTCACCCCTCCACTTT. The V and J genes are TRBV2 and TRBJ1-6; TRBD1 is a weak D gene call, 5 bases matching. CDR1 and CDR2 were assigned from the germline V gene as SNHLY and FYNNEI. Inclusive of the bounding cysteine and phenylalanine, the CDR3 is 15 residues long. Just CDR3 DNA is preserved here, 45 bases in frame from base 1. V is pared back by 4 bases and J by 8 bases, with 15 bases lying between the germline termini.